The sequence of this TCR beta chain was determined in a study of cytomegalovirus exposure and HLA in healthy donors. General study points: Trimming of TCR beta V- and J-genes showed a link, identified in a later analysis, to a missense DCLRE1C variant.

Turning to this clone: Its antigen remains unidentified.

This CDR3 region has 17 residues. Germline assignment: CDR1 SGHTA and CDR2 FQGNSA. The trim removed 2 bases at V and 7 bases at J, leaving 13 bases unmatched. The PCR contained 60 Vbeta and 13 Jbeta primers. TCRdb's table, derived via immunoSEQ multiplex PCR, lists solely in-frame clones and lacks some. This table holds 90,000 to 100,000 clones, roughly three quarters found once. The gene calls are TRBV7-2 and TRBJ2-1, with 8 nucleotides matching TRBD2. The clonotype originates from a man in his forties in good health and CMV-seronegative. The specimen was PBMCs. DNA for the CDR3: TGTGCCAGCAGCTTAAGGGCGGGGGGCAGGGGTTTAAATGAGCAGTTCTTC. Protein sequence: CASSLRAGGRGLNEQFF.